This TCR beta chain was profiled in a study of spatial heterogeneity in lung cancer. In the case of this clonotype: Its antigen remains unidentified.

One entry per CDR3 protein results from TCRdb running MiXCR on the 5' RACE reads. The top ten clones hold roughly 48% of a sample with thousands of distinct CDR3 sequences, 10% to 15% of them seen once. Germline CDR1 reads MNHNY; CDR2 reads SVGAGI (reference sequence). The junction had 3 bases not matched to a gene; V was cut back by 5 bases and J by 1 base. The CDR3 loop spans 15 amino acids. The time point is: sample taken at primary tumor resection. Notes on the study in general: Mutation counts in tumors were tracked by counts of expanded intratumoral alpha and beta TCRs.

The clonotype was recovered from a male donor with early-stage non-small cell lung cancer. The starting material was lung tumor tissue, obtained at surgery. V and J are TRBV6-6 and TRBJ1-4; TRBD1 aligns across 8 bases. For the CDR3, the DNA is TGTGCCAGCAGTAGCGGACAGGGAACTAATGAAAAACTGTTTTTT. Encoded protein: CASSSGQGTNEKLFF.